The 18 T cell receptor beta chains in this list originate from one sample, sequenced in a study of control samples from healthy donors and cancer patients. Profiling relied on immunoSEQ multiplex PCR, and the TCRdb table lists in-frame clones only, not all of them. The sample table sets out roughly 190,000 clones. The sequencing input was blood. These receptors originate from a woman aged 25-40 years in good health.

The chain uses TRBV4-1 and TRBJ1-6; the D gene is possibly TRBD1 (6 bases). Per germline, CDR1 MGHRA and CDR2 YSYEKL. The V and J ends lost 3 bases and 3 bases respectively, with 9 bases between them. CDR3 size: 15 residues. CDR3 in amino acids: CASSHPQGYNSPLHF. The CDR3 DNA sequence: TGCGCCAGCAGCCACCCACAGGGCTATAATTCACCCCTCCACTTT.

The V gene is TRBV19, the J gene TRBJ1-5, with TRBD1 matching 7 bases. CDR1 LNHDA and CDR2 SQIVND come from the germline V gene (reference sequence). The CDR3 consists of 16 residues. Trimming took 5 bases from V and 1 from J; bases not matched to a gene: 8. The CDR3 spells CASSPWAGGSNQPQHF. CDR3 sequence (DNA): TGTGCCAGTAGTCCCTGGGCAGGGGGAAGCAATCAGCCCCAGCATTTT.

This chain joins TRBV19 and TRBJ1-2; D possibly corresponds to TRBD1 (5 bases). The germline V and J ends were trimmed by 7 bases and 6 bases, with 12 bases remaining between them. Germline CDR1 is LNHDA and CDR2 is SQIVND (reference sequence). The CDR3 is 12 amino acids. CDR3 DNA sequence: TGTGCCAGTACTCCAGGGTTGCATGGCTACACCTTC. Protein product: CASTPGLHGYTF.

This chain links TRBV5-1 with TRBJ1-4; D is possibly TRBD1 (6 bases). CDR1 is SGHRS, CDR2 YFSETQ, per germline. V lost 5 bases, J lost 4 bases, and 12 bases lay in between. The CDR3 sequence is 14 residues long. Written as DNA, the CDR3 is TGCGCCAGCAGACAACAGGGTTTTAATGAAAAACTGTTTTTT. Translated: CASRQQGFNEKLFF. Full variable domain (remainder filled in from reference TRBV5-1 and TRBJ1-4): KAGVTQTPRYLIKTRGQQVTLSCSPISGHRSVSWYQQTPGQGLQFLFEYFSETQRNKGNFPGRFSGRQFSNSRSEMNVSTLELGDSALYLCASRQQGFNEKLFFGSGTQLSVL.

This chain connects TRBV5-1 to TRBJ2-5; the D gene is possibly TRBD1 (6 bases). The V and J ends lost 0 bases and 5 bases respectively, with 17 bases between them. There are 16 residues in the CDR3. In germline, CDR1 is SGHRS, CDR2 YFSETQ. DNA of the CDR3: TGCGCCAGCAGCTTGGCCCGGGACACCCGTTATGAGACCCAGTACTTC. It codes for CASSLARDTRYETQYF.

This rearrangement joins TRBV12-3 or TRBV12-4 to TRBJ1-5; no reliable D call. Trimming removed 3 bases from V and 5 bases from J, with 8 bases in between. The CDR3 consists of 13 residues. The CDR3 region has the DNA TGTGCCAGCAGTTTTCGGGTTTATCAGCCCCAGCATTTT. Its translation is CASSFRVYQPQHF.

The chain is built from TRBV6-4 and TRBJ2-7; 9 positions match TRBD1. Per germline, CDR1 MRHNA and CDR2 SNTAGT. The V segment lost 0 bases and the J segment 3 bases; nucleotides outside the gene matches: 0. CDR3 length: 14 amino acids. The chain's CDR3 is CASSDSTGGYEQYF. The CDR3 DNA follows: TGTGCCAGCAGTGACTCGACAGGGGGCTACGAGCAGTACTTC.

V usage is TRBV18 and J usage is TRBJ2-3; D not resolved. V lost 5 bases and J lost 4, with 4 bases in between. This CDR3 has 11 amino acids. Germline CDR1 and CDR2: KGHSH and LQKENI. The CDR3 region has the DNA TGTGCCAGCTCAGGCCCAGATACGCAGTATTTT. Translated: CASSGPDTQYF.

This chain links TRBV5-1 with TRBJ1-1; TRBD1 might be the D (5 bases). Germline V gene data show CDR1 as SGHRS and CDR2 as YFSETQ. CDR3 length equals 13 residues. V was cut by 4 bases and J by 4 bases, with 11 bases left in between. The CDR3 nucleotides read TGCGCCAGCAGCGTACAGAGGGGCACTGAAGCTTTCTTT. It specifies CASSVQRGTEAFF. Using reference TRBV5-1 and TRBJ1-1 for the parts outside the CDR3, the full variable domain is KAGVTQTPRYLIKTRGQQVTLSCSPISGHRSVSWYQQTPGQGLQFLFEYFSETQRNKGNFPGRFSGRQFSNSRSEMNVSTLELGDSALYLCASSVQRGTEAFFGQGTRLTVV.

This chain links TRBV2 with TRBJ1-4; 9 bases line up with TRBD1. Germline loops: CDR1 SNHLY, CDR2 FYNNEI. This CDR3 is built from 15 residues. Trimming removed 9 bases from V and 4 bases from J; junction bases left unmatched: 9. CDR3 loop: CASLAGTGINEKLFF. In nucleotides, the CDR3 is TGTGCCAGTTTGGCCGGGACAGGGATTAATGAAAAACTGTTTTTT.

This chain links TRBV3-1 (or the pseudogene TRBV3-2) with TRBJ2-3; 8 bases agree with TRBD1. The CDR3 contains 17 residues. Germline CDR1 LGHDT, CDR2 YNNKEL (reference sequence). Trimming took 1 base from V and 4 from J; bases not matched to a gene: 10. CDR3 sequence: CASSQVPGQGSSDTQYF. In nucleotides, the CDR3 is TGTGCCAGCAGCCAAGTTCCAGGACAGGGAAGTTCAGATACGCAGTATTTT.

V usage is TRBV10-3 and J usage is TRBJ2-7, with no clear D. The CDR3 has 13 amino acids. Trimming removed 5 bases from V and 6 bases from J, with 14 bases in between. Germline V gene data show CDR1 as ENHRY and CDR2 as SYGVKD. CDR3 amino acids: CAISILGMGEQYF. As DNA, the CDR3 is TGTGCCATCAGTATCCTCGGAATGGGCGAGCAGTACTTC.

The chain couples TRBV2 to TRBJ1-1, with D hard to call. CDR1 is SNHLY and CDR2 is FYNNEI in the germline V gene. The CDR3 spans 11 residues. The V and J ends lost 5 bases and 2 bases respectively, with 3 bases between them. This CDR3 reads CASSPNTEAFF. In DNA, the CDR3 is TGTGCCAGCAGTCCTAACACTGAAGCTTTCTTT. Combining the CDR3 with reference TRBV2 and TRBJ1-1 gives the whole variable domain EPEVTQTPSHQVTQMGQEVILRCVPISNHLYFYWYRQILGQKVEFLVSFYNNEISEKSEIFDDQFSVERPDGSNFTLKIRSTKLEDSAMYFCASSPNTEAFFGQGTRLTVV.

This sequence joins TRBV6-6 and TRBJ2-4; D call uncertain. The germline CDR1 and CDR2 sequences are MNHNY and SVGAGI (reference sequence). The CDR3 contains 16 residues. V shed 5 bases and J shed 0 bases, with 14 bases lying between them. CDR3 residues: CASSQTATQAKNIQYF. In DNA form, the CDR3 reads TGTGCCAGCAGTCAAACCGCGACACAAGCCAAAAACATTCAGTACTTC.

The chain carries TRBV28 and TRBJ1-1; TRBD1 matches 8 bases. V shed 6 bases, J shed 8 bases, and the junction held 11 bases outside the gene matches. The CDR3 has 14 residues. Germline V CDR1 and CDR2: MDHEN, SYDVKM. DNA of the CDR3: TGTGCCAGCAGACATAACACAGGGGGTCGGGAAGCTTTCTTT. This sequence encodes CASRHNTGGREAFF.

The chain recombines TRBV19 with TRBJ1-1; D unclear. This CDR3 is 13 amino acids long. Germline V gene sequence: CDR1 LNHDA, CDR2 SQIVND (reference sequence). With 6 bases removed from V and 1 base from J, the gap between germline ends came to 9 bases. CDR3 sequence: CASRLAENTEAFF. Written as DNA, the CDR3 is TGTGCCAGTAGACTTGCCGAGAACACTGAAGCTTTCTTT.

This sequence joins TRBV30 and TRBJ2-2; 9 bases fit TRBD2. The length of the CDR3 is 19 residues. Losses at the gene ends were 0 bases for V and 0 bases for J; bases not matched to a gene: 11. Germline V gives CDR1 GTSNPN, CDR2 SVGIG (reference sequence). The CDR3 DNA is TGTGCCTGGAGTGTAAGGTGTGGTAGCGGGGGAACGAACACCGGGGAGCTGTTTTTT. This translates into CAWSVRCGSGGTNTGELFF.

The chain employs TRBV5-1 and TRBJ1-2; weak D call: TRBD1 (5 bases). V shed 3 bases and J shed 0 bases, with 9 bases lying between them. The CDR3 loop spans 14 amino acids. Germline CDR1 reads SGHRS; CDR2 reads YFSETQ. The DNA of the CDR3 is TGCGCCAGCAGCTCCGGGGGGTCTAACTATGGCTACACCTTC. It encodes CASSSGGSNYGYTF.